The 22 T cell receptor beta chains below were found in one sample sequenced in a study of beta chain features in type 1 diabetes. Sequenced material consisted of expressed TCRB transcripts (all of the isolated RNA was reverse transcribed). The assay was immunoSEQ multiplex PCR, and TCRdb's table has in-frame clones only and misses some. The table shows about 140,000 clones, with less than 9% occurring only once. The sequenced sample consisted of central memory CD4+ T cells from blood. The receptor source for this set is a woman between 25 and 40 years old in good health.

This chain joins TRBV6-5 and TRBJ2-5; the D gene is possibly TRBD1 (6 bases). Germline CDR1 is MNHEY and CDR2 is SVGAGI. CDR3 length equals 14 residues. The V and J ends lost 5 bases and 2 bases respectively, with 12 bases between them. CDR3 DNA: TGTGCCAGCAGTACAATGACAGGTCAAGAGACCCAGTACTTC. This translates into CASSTMTGQETQYF.

Only a few counts were recorded for this clone. The V call is TRBV29-1, the J call TRBJ1-1; TRBD1 aligns across 7 bases. Germline V gene data show CDR1 as SQVTM and CDR2 as ANQGSEA. V dropped 5 bases and J dropped 0; count of bases not matched to a gene: 3. The CDR3 has 13 residues. This chain's CDR3 is CSVQGDLNTEAFF. The DNA of the CDR3 is TGCAGCGTTCAGGGGGATTTGAACACTGAAGCTTTCTTT.

This clone has a handful of counts. Other DNA sequences in this sample translate to the same CDR3. This rearrangement joins TRBV2 to TRBJ2-3; D remains ambiguous. Trimming cost V 2 bases and J 4 bases, with 4 bases left between them. Germline V gives CDR1 SNHLY, CDR2 FYNNEI. This CDR3 contains 12 residues. The DNA of the CDR3 is TGTGCCAGCAGTGAAACGGCAGATACGCAGTATTTT. Its translation is CASSETADTQYF.

In this sample, this clone turned up many times. This rearrangement joins TRBV4-2 to TRBJ2-1; D is perhaps TRBD1 (5 bases). The germline gives CDR1 LGHNA, CDR2 YNFKEQ. CDR3 size: 15 residues. Trimming left V 4 bases short and J 2 bases short, with 12 bases between. The DNA for the CDR3 is TGTGCCAGCAGCCTAGGAGAAGGGGCCTACAATGAGCAGTTCTTC. Protein sequence: CASSLGEGAYNEQFF.

This clone was found many times. The chain recombines TRBV5-1 with TRBJ1-1, with D unresolved. V was trimmed by 0 bases and J by 4 bases, leaving 7 bases between them. CDR1 and CDR2 (germline): SGHRS, YFSETQ. There are 13 residues in the CDR3. As DNA, the CDR3 is TGCGCCAGCAGCTTGGCCCTAAGCACTGAAGCTTTCTTT. Translation gives CASSLALSTEAFF.

The CDR3 spells CASSHGQGSYGYTF. CDR3 DNA: TGTGCCAGCAGCCATGGACAGGGAAGTTATGGCTACACCTTC. The V call is TRBV6-4, the J call TRBJ1-2; 8 positions agree with TRBD1. V shed 6 bases, J shed 5 bases, and the junction held 8 bases outside the gene matches. In germline, CDR1 is MRHNA, CDR2 SNTAGT. The CDR3 length is 14 residues.

CDR3 sequence: CASSSKDRGYGYTF. The CDR3 DNA reads TGTGCCAGCAGCTCAAAAGACAGGGGCTATGGCTACACCTTC. The V call is TRBV7-2, the J call TRBJ1-2; TRBD1 agrees at 8 bases. The CDR3 has 14 residues. V lost 4 bases, J lost 4 bases, and 5 bases stayed unmatched. Germline CDR1 reads SGHTA; CDR2 reads FQGNSA.

This clone was seen a handful of times. The rearrangement joins TRBV4-3 to TRBJ1-5, with D perhaps TRBD1 (6 bases). Germline loops: CDR1 LGHNA, CDR2 YSLEER. Trimming took off 0 bases at V and 2 bases at J, with 17 bases between the two ends. The CDR3 extends over 18 amino acids. CDR3 loop: CASSQEYSGDGRNQPQHF. DNA of the CDR3: TGCGCCAGCAGCCAAGAGTACTCAGGGGACGGGCGCAATCAGCCCCAGCATTTT.

This clone was seen many times. The chain joins TRBV7-2 to TRBJ2-7; 7 nucleotides align to TRBD2. The CDR3 has 15 amino acids. V trimming: 4 bases; J trimming: 1 base; junction bases outside the gene matches: 7. CDR1 and CDR2 from the germline V gene are SGHTA and FQGNSA. CDR3 coding DNA: TGTGCCAGCAGCTACGTGGCGGGAGCTTCCTACGAGCAGTACTTC. Amino acid sequence: CASSYVAGASYEQYF.

The chain combines TRBV6-6 with TRBJ1-5; possibly TRBD1 for D (6 bases). Germline assignment: CDR1 MNHNY and CDR2 SVGAGI (reference sequence). V was trimmed by 8 bases and J by 4 bases, leaving 15 bases between them. CDR3 size: 14 residues. CDR3 nucleotides: TGTGCCAGCGTACTCGACGGACAGAATCAGCCCCAGCATTTT. Residues: CASVLDGQNQPQHF.

This clone was recorded many times. This sequence joins TRBV4-2 and TRBJ1-2; 9 bases align to TRBD1. CDR1 and CDR2 (germline): LGHNA, YNFKEQ. The CDR3 has 15 residues. J was trimmed by 3 bases and V by 5 bases; bases with no gene match: 7. The CDR3 loop reads CASSTRTGDDYGYTF. The CDR3 nucleotides read TGTGCCAGCAGCACCAGGACAGGGGACGACTATGGCTACACCTTC.

J is TRBJ2-7 and V is TRBV9, with 10 bases fitting TRBD2. With V trimmed by 0 bases and J by 3 bases, 0 bases remained unmatched. Germline CDR1 is SGDLS and CDR2 is YYNGEE. CDR3 size: 14 residues. CDR3 sequence reads: CASSVASGSYEQYF. The CDR3 DNA follows: TGTGCCAGCAGCGTAGCTAGCGGGAGCTACGAGCAGTACTTC.

The chain has TRBV6-1 and TRBJ1-2; no clear D. The CDR3 contains 14 residues. The germline gives CDR1 MNHNS, CDR2 SASEGT. V dropped 2 bases and J dropped 8 bases, with 15 bases sitting between them. The CDR3 protein is CASSEIVGVRGYTF. The CDR3 DNA reads TGTGCCAGCAGTGAAATTGTGGGAGTAAGAGGCTACACCTTC.

This clone has a handful of counts. The V and J genes are TRBV9 and TRBJ2-5; TRBD2 agrees at 7 bases. After removal of 0 bases from V and 4 bases from J, the junction contained 6 bases not matched to a gene. The CDR3 covers 15 residues. Germline CDR1 reads SGDLS; CDR2 reads YYNGEE. The CDR3 region is CASSVGWEGLETQYF. In DNA, the CDR3 is TGTGCCAGCAGCGTAGGGTGGGAGGGCCTAGAGACCCAGTACTTC.

This clone has a handful of counts. This chain connects TRBV29-1 to TRBJ2-3; 10 bases map to TRBD1. The CDR3 has 15 residues. Germline V lookup: CDR1 SQVTM, CDR2 ANQGSEA. With V trimmed by 6 bases and J by 2 bases, 8 bases remained unmatched. The CDR3 DNA is TGCAGCGTGTCGCCGGGACAGGGGACCACAGATACGCAGTATTTT. It encodes CSVSPGQGTTDTQYF.

This clone was recorded many times. V is TRBV30 and J is TRBJ2-4; the D gene is possibly TRBD1 (5 bases). Germline V lookup: CDR1 GTSNPN, CDR2 SVGIG (reference sequence). V gave up 7 bases and J gave up 3 bases, with 16 bases separating them. The length of the CDR3 is 14 residues. CDR3 sequence reads: CAFTSRGFKNIQYF. The CDR3 nucleotides are TGTGCCTTCACCTCTAGGGGATTCAAAAACATTCAGTACTTC.

The V and J genes are TRBV11-2 and TRBJ2-1; TRBD2 matches at 10 bases. Germline CDR1 reads SGHAT; CDR2 reads FQNNGV. The CDR3 runs to 15 residues. V was clipped by 1 base and J by 6 bases; unmatched bases: 3. CDR3 loop: CASSLVLAGANEQFF. The CDR3 nucleotides are TGTGCCAGCAGCTTAGTGCTAGCGGGAGCCAATGAGCAGTTCTTC.

The chain has TRBV5-1 and TRBJ2-5; 8 positions agree with TRBD1. CDR3 length equals 17 residues. Germline CDR1 SGHRS, CDR2 YFSETQ. Trimming at V came to 4 bases and at J to 2 bases, leaving 13 bases not matched to a gene. Here the CDR3 reads CASSPSVGTGIQETQYF. For the CDR3, the DNA is TGCGCCAGCAGCCCCTCTGTCGGGACAGGCATACAAGAGACCCAGTACTTC.

This chain joins TRBV29-1 and TRBJ2-7; 10 bases fit TRBD1. Trimming removed 5 bases from V and 6 bases from J; junction bases left unmatched: 7. In germline, CDR1 is SQVTM, CDR2 ANQGSEA. This CDR3 comprises 13 residues. This CDR3 reads CSVSGQGVGEQYF. CDR3 DNA: TGCAGCGTTTCCGGACAGGGGGTGGGCGAGCAGTACTTC.

This clone was counted only a few times. The chain carries TRBV18 and TRBJ2-1; tentative D call: TRBD2 (6 bases). V gave up 0 bases and J gave up 5 bases, with 17 bases separating them. The germline gives CDR1 KGHSH, CDR2 LQKENI. This CDR3 has 17 residues. The DNA of the CDR3 is TGTGCCAGCTCACCACCTGTACTGGAGGGCCTGGACAATGAGCAGTTCTTC. It encodes CASSPPVLEGLDNEQFF.

This clone was found many times. The chain couples TRBV19 to TRBJ2-1; the match to TRBD2 covers 10 bases. The length of the CDR3 is 16 residues. The ends lost 1 base at V and 8 bases at J; junction bases unmatched: 8. The germline CDR1 and CDR2 sequences are LNHDA and SQIVND (reference sequence). CDR3 residues: CASSIAALAGEDEQFF. DNA of the CDR3: TGTGCCAGTAGTATAGCTGCGCTAGCGGGAGAGGATGAGCAGTTCTTC.

This clone was seen a few times. The chain employs TRBV28 and TRBJ1-5, with D perhaps TRBD1 (6 bases). The V gene's germline CDR1 is MDHEN and CDR2 SYDVKM. The CDR3 extends over 16 amino acids. The V end lost 6 bases, the J end lost 5 bases, and 20 bases lay between the germline ends. The CDR3 loop reads CASRRKHRVMDQPQHF. In DNA form, the CDR3 reads TGTGCCAGCAGGCGTAAGCACAGGGTAATGGATCAGCCCCAGCATTTT.